The entry that follows covers one T cell receptor beta chain sequence. The entry originates in a study of blood T cell repertoires in COVID-19. The data were produced by immunoSEQ multiplex PCR, yet TCRdb's version contains in-frame clones alone and is incomplete. Seen here are about 31,000 clones, approximately 91% observed once, and the top ten hold 5% to 7%. From germline, CDR1 is ENHRY and CDR2 SYGVKD. This CDR3 comprises 15 residues. Losses at the gene ends were 5 bases for V and 2 bases for J; bases not matched to a gene: 6. The chain recombines TRBV10-3 with TRBJ1-2, with TRBD1 matching 9 bases. Sequencing was performed on peripheral blood. The TCR was taken from a human donor in a cohort sampled during active COVID-19. The CDR3 region has the DNA TGTGCCATCAGTTGGGACAGGGATGTGAACTATGGCTACACCTTC. Translated: CAISWDRDVNYGYTF.